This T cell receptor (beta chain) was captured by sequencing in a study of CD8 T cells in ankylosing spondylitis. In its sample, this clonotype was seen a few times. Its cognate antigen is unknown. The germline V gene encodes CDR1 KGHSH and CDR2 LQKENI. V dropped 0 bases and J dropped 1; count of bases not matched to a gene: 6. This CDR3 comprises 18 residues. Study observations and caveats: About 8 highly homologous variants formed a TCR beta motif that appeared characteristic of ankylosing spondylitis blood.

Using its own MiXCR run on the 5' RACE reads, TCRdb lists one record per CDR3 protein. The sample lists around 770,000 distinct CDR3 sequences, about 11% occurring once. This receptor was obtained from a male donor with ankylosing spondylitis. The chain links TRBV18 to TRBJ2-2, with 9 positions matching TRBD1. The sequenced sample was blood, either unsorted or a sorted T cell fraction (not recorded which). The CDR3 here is CASSPPGTGIENTGELFF. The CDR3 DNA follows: TGTGCCAGCTCACCACCGGGGACAGGGATTGAGAACACCGGGGAGCTGTTTTTT.